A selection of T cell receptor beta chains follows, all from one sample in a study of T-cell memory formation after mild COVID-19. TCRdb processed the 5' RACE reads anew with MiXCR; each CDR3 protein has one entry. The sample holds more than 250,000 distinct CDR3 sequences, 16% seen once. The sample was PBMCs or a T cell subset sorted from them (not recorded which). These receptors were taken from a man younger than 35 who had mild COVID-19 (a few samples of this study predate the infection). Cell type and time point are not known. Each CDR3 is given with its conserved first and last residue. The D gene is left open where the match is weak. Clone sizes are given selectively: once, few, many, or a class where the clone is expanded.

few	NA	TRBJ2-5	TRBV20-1	CSANPRFETQYF	TGCAGTGCTAACCCGCGTTTCGAGACCCAGTACTTC
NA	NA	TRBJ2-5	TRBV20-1	CSAREGAATQYF	TGCAGTGCTAGAGAGGGTGCAGCGACCCAGTACTTC
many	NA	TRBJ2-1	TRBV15	CATSLGYNEQFF	TGTGCCACCAGCTTGGGGTACAATGAGCAGTTCTTC
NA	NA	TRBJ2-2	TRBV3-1	CASSLRTKPYTGELFF	TGTGCCAGCAGTCTGAGGACTAAGCCCTACACCGGGGAGCTGTTTTTT
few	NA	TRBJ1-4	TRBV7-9	CASSSIGANEKLFF	TGTGCCAGCAGCTCAATTGGAGCTAATGAAAAACTGTTTTTT
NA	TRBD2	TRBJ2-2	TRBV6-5	CASGNRGGPGELFF	TGTGCCAGCGGCAACCGGGGGGGCCCCGGGGAGCTGTTTTTT
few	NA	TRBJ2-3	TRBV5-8	CASSLTTGNPDTQYF	TGTGCCAGCAGCTTAACAACAGGGAACCCAGATACGCAGTATTTT
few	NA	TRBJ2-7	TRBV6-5	CASSDLTGQPYEQYF	TGTGCCAGCAGTGACCTGACAGGACAGCCCTACGAGCAGTACTTC
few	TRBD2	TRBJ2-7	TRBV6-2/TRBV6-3	CASSYRNGAGGDYEQYF	TGTGCCAGCAGTTACCGAAACGGAGCGGGGGGGGACTACGAGCAGTACTTC
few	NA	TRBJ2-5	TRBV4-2	CASSQDGDLETQYF	TGTGCCAGCAGCCAAGATGGGGACTTGGAGACCCAGTACTTC
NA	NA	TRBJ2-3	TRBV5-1	CASSLRLLGEPISTDTQYF	TGCGCCAGCAGCTTGCGACTCCTCGGGGAACCCATTAGCACAGATACGCAGTATTTT
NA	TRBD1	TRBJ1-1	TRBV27	CASSLLRTGVMNTEAFF	TGTGCCAGCAGTTTACTCCGGACAGGCGTTATGAACACTGAAGCTTTCTTT
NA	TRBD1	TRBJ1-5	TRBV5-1	CASSAQGMDQPQHF	TGCGCCAGCTCCGCACAGGGGATGGATCAGCCCCAGCATTTT
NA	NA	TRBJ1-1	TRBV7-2	CASTLNTEAFF	TGTGCCAGCACCCTGAACACTGAAGCTTTCTTT
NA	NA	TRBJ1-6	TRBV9	CASSVGAGANSPLHF	TGTGCCAGCAGCGTAGGTGCAGGGGCGAATTCACCCCTCCACTTT
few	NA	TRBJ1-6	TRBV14	CASSQDHGLSSPLHF	TGTGCCAGCAGCCAAGATCACGGACTTAGTTCACCCCTCCACTTT
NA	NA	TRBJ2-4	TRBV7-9	CASSYFQAPGNIQYF	TGTGCCAGCAGCTACTTTCAGGCCCCCGGGAACATTCAGTACTTC